This T cell receptor (beta chain) came from a study of spatial heterogeneity in lung cancer. This clonotype was recorded many times. This beta chain was picked up by a library intended for alpha chains and is off target, so its count carries little meaning. The sample's time point: blood taken at disease recurrence. In each case, whole RNA from tumor, nontumor lung or frozen PBMC was sequenced unsorted. MiXCR was run by TCRdb on the 5' RACE reads, yielding one entry per CDR3 protein. This sample has 9,000 or so distinct CDR3 sequences; under 4% occur once, and the top ten carry about 18%. Per germline, CDR1 SGHVS and CDR2 FNYEAQ. J lost 4 bases, V lost 5 bases, and 6 bases had no gene match. The CDR3 covers 14 residues.

This clonotype was sampled from a female donor with early-stage non-small cell lung cancer. Sequenced material: PBMCs, taken at recurrence. The genes are TRBV7-6 and TRBJ2-7, with 9 bases aligning to TRBD1. CDR3 in DNA: TGTGCCAGCAGCCCTGGGACAGGGATTTACGAGCAGTACTTC. Protein: CASSPGTGIYEQYF.